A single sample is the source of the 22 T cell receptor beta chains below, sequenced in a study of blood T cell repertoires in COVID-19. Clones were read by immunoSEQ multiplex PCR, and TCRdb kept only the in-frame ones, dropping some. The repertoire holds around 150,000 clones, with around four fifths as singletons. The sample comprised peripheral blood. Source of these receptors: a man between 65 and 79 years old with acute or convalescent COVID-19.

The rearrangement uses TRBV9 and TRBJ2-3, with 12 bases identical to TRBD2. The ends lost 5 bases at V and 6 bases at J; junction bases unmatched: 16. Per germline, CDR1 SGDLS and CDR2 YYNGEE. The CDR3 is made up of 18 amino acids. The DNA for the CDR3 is TGTGCCAGCAGGGATCCCCGTACTAGCGGGAGGCCCCCCGATACGCAGTATTTT. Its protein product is CASRDPRTSGRPPDTQYF.

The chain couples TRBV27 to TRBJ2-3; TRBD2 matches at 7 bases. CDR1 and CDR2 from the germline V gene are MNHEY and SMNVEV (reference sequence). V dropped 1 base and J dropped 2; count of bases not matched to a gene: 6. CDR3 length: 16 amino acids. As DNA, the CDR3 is TGTGCCAGCAGTTTATGGTCTAGCGGTATCACAGATACGCAGTATTTT. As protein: CASSLWSSGITDTQYF.

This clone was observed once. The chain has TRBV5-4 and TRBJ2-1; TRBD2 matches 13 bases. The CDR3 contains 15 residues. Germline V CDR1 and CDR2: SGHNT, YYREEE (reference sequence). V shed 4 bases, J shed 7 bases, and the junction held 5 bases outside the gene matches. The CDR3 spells CASSELAGGRNEQFF. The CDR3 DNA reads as TGTGCCAGCAGCGAACTAGCGGGAGGGCGTAATGAGCAGTTCTTC. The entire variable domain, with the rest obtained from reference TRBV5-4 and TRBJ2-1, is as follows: ETGVTQSPTHLIKTRGQQVTLRCSSQSGHNTVSWYQQALGQGPQFIFQYYREEENGRGNFPPRFSGLQFPNYSSELNVNALELDDSALYLCASSELAGGRNEQFFGPGTRLTVL.

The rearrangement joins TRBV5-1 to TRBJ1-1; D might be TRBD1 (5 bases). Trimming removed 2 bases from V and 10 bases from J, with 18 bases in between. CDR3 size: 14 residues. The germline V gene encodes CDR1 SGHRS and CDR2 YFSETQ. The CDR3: CASSFGGERPSAFF. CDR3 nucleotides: TGCGCCAGCAGCTTTGGAGGGGAACGGCCCTCAGCTTTCTTT.

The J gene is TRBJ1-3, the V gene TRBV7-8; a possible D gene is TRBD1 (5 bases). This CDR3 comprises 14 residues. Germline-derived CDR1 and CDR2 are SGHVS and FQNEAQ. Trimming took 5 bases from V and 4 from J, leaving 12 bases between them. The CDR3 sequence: CASSTRGSGNTIYF. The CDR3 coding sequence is TGTGCCAGCAGCACTCGGGGGTCGGGAAACACCATATATTTT.

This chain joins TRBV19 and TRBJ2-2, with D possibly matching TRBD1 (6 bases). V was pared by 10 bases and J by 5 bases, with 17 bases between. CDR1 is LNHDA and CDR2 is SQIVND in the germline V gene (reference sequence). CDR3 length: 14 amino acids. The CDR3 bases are TGTGCCACCAAATTTGGACAGCGGACCGGGGAGCTGTTTTTT. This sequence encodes CATKFGQRTGELFF.

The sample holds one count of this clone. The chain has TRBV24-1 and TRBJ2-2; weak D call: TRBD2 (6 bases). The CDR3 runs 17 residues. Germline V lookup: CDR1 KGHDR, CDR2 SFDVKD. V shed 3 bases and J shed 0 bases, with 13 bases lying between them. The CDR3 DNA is TGTGCCACCAGTGATCGCGGGACCAAGGCGAACACCGGGGAGCTGTTTTTT. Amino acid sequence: CATSDRGTKANTGELFF.

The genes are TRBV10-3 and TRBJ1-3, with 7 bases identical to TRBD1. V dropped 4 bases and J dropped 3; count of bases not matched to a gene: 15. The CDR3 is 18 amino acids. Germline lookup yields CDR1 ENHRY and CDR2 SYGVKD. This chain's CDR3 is CAISGDSGPVNFGNTIYF. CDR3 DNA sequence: TGTGCCATCAGTGGGGACAGCGGACCCGTTAATTTTGGAAACACCATATATTTT.

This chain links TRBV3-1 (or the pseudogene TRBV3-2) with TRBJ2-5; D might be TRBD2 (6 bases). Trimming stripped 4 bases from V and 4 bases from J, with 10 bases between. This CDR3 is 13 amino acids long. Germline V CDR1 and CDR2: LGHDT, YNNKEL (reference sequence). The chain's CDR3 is CASSPRAGETQYF. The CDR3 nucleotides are TGTGCCAGCAGCCCCAGAGCGGGAGAGACCCAGTACTTC.

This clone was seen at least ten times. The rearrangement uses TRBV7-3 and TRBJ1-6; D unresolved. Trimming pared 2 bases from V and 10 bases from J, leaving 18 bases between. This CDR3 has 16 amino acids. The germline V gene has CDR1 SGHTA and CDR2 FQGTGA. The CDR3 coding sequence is TGTGCCAGCAGCTTACAAGGCAGGCCCGTTAGGTCACCCCTCCACTTT. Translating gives CASSLQGRPVRSPLHF.

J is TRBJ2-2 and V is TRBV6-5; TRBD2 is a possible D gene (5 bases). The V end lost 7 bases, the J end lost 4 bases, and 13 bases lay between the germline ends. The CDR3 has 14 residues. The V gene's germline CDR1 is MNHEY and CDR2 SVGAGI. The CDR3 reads CASTEWRSTGELFF. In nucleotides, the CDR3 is TGTGCCAGCACCGAGTGGAGGAGCACCGGGGAGCTGTTTTTT.

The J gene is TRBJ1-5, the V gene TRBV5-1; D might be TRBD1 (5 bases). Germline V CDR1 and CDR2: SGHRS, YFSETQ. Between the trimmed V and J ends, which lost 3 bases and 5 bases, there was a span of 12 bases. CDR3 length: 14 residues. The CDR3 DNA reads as TGCGCCAGCAGCTGGGGGGGTGTTGATCAGCCCCAGCATTTT. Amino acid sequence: CASSWGGVDQPQHF.

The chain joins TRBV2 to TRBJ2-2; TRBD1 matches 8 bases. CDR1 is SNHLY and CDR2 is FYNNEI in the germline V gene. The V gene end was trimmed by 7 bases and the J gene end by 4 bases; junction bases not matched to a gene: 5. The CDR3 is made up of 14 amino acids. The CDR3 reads CASNGQGGTGELFF. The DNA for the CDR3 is TGTGCCAGCAACGGACAGGGAGGCACCGGGGAGCTGTTTTTT.

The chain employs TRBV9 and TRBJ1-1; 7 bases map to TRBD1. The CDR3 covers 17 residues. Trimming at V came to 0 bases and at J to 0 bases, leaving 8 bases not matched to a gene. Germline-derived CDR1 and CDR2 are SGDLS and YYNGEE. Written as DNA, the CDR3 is TGTGCCAGCAGCGTAGCGGGGACAGCGATCATGAACACTGAAGCTTTCTTT. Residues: CASSVAGTAIMNTEAFF.

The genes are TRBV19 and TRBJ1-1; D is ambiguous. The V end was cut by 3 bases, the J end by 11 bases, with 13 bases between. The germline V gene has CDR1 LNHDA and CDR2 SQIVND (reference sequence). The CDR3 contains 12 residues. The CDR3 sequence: CASSIGGDRAFF. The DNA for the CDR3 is TGTGCCAGTAGTATTGGCGGGGATAGGGCTTTCTTT.

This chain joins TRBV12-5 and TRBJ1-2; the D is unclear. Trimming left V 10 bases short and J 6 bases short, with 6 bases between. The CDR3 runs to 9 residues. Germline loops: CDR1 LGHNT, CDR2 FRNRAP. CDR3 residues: CAKFDGYTF. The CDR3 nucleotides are TGTGCTAAATTCGATGGCTACACCTTC. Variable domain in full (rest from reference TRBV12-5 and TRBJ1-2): DARVTQTPRHKVTEMGQEVTMRCQPILGHNTVFWYRQTMMQGLELLAYFRNRAPLDDSGMPKDRFSAEMPDATLATLKIQPSEPRDSAVYFCAKFDGYTFGSGTRLTVV.

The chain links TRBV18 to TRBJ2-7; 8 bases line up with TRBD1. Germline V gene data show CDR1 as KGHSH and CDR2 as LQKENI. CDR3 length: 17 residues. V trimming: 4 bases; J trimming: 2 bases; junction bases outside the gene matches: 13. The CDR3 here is CASSQGQGRRVPYEQYF. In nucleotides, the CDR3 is TGTGCCAGCTCACAAGGACAGGGTAGGCGGGTGCCCTACGAGCAGTACTTC.

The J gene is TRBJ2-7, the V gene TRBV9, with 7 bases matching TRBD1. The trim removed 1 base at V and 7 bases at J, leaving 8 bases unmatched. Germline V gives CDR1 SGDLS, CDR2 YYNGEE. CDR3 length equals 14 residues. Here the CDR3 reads CASSVSERTGEQYF. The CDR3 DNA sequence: TGTGCCAGCAGCGTATCAGAGCGGACAGGTGAGCAGTACTTC.

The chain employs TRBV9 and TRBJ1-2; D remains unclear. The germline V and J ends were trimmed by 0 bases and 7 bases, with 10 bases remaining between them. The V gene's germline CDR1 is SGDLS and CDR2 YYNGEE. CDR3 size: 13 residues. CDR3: CASSVGTAGGYTF. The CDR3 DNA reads TGTGCCAGCAGCGTAGGAACAGCCGGTGGCTACACCTTC. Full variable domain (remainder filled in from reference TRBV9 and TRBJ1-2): DSGVTQTPKHLITATGQRVTLRCSPRSGDLSVYWYQQSLDQGLQFLIQYYNGEERAKGNILERFSAQQFPDLHSELNLSSLELGDSALYFCASSVGTAGGYTFGSGTRLTVV.

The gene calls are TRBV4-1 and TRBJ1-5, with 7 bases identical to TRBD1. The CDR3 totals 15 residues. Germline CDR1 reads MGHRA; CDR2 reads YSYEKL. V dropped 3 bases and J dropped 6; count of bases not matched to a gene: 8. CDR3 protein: CASSQTRDSSQPQHF. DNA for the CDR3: TGCGCCAGCAGCCAGACCCGGGACAGCTCTCAGCCCCAGCATTTT.

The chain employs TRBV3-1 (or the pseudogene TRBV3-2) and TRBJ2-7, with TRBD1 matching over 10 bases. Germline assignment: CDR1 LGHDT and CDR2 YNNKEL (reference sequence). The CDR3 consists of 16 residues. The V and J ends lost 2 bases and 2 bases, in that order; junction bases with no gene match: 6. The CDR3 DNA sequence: TGTGCCAGCAGCCAATCGTGGGGACAGGGGACCTACGAGCAGTACTTC. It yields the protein CASSQSWGQGTYEQYF.

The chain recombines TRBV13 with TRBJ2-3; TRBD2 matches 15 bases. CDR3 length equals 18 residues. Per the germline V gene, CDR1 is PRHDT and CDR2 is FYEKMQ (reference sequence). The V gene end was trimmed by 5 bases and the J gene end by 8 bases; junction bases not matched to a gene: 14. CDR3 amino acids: CASSASLGLAGGGGTQYF. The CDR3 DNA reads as TGTGCCAGCAGCGCCAGCCTGGGACTAGCGGGAGGAGGCGGTACGCAGTATTTT.